The 21 T cell receptor beta chains below were found in one sample sequenced in a study of T cell repertoires in cytomegalovirus infection. TCRdb reprocessed the reads via MiXCR and lists one record per CDR3 protein. In the table there are about 830,000 distinct CDR3 sequences, roughly 33% of which are singletons. These receptors' antigens are unknown. The sequencing used cultured CD8+ T cells from PBMCs, collected from culture after CMV antigen stimulation. The source is a human donor in good health (CMV status not recorded). Some clones in this sample may be carry-over from other donors' samples.

This clonotype appeared a few times. The rearrangement joins TRBV12-3 or TRBV12-4 to TRBJ2-1, with TRBD1 matching over 9 bases. The CDR3 spans 14 residues. Trimming at V came to 6 bases and at J to 8 bases, leaving 8 bases not matched to a gene. The CDR3 DNA is TGTGCCAGCAGCAGAGAAACAGGGGGCGATGAGCAGTTCTTC. Protein: CASSRETGGDEQFF.

The rearrangement uses TRBV19 and TRBJ1-1; weak D call: TRBD1 (5 bases). Trimming left V 3 bases short and J 2 bases short, with 16 bases between. The CDR3 runs 16 residues. Per germline, CDR1 LNHDA and CDR2 SQIVND (reference sequence). The CDR3 sequence: CASSINRQLPNTEAFF. The CDR3 nucleotides are TGTGCCAGTAGTATTAACCGACAGCTCCCAAACACTGAAGCTTTCTTT.

The rearrangement uses TRBV10-2 and TRBJ2-4; D gene unclear. Germline V gene data show CDR1 as WSHSY and CDR2 as SAAADI. The germline V and J ends were trimmed by 8 bases and 0 bases, with 8 bases remaining between them. The CDR3 contains 13 residues. CDR3 in amino acids: CASVDLAKNIQYF. The CDR3, as DNA: TGCGCCAGCGTCGACTTAGCCAAAAACATTCAGTACTTC.

The genes are TRBV28 and TRBJ1-5; no definite D call. The V gene lost 3 bases and the J gene lost 3 bases, with 12 bases spanning the gap. Germline CDR1 and CDR2: MDHEN and SYDVKM. The CDR3 contains 15 residues. CDR3 coding DNA: TGTGCCAGCAGTTTGGGTTGGGGTGACAATCAGCCCCAGCATTTT. This codes for CASSLGWGDNQPQHF.

This clonotype appeared a few times. CDR3 residues: CASSPWTVSDTQYF. CDR3 DNA: TGTGCCAGCAGTCCATGGACAGTCTCAGATACGCAGTATTTT. The chain has TRBV12-3 or TRBV12-4 and TRBJ2-3; tentatively, D is TRBD1 (6 bases). The CDR3 totals 14 residues. Trimming stripped 5 bases from V and 4 bases from J, with 13 bases between.

This chain joins TRBV18 and TRBJ2-1; tentatively, D is TRBD2 (5 bases). Germline values: CDR1 KGHSH, CDR2 LQKENI. This CDR3 region has 17 residues. V was pared by 3 bases and J by 0 bases, with 15 bases between. CDR3 nucleotide sequence: TGTGCCAGCTCACCCCCCGGTTTGGGAGACTCCTACAATGAGCAGTTCTTC. It yields the protein CASSPPGLGDSYNEQFF.

The rearrangement links TRBV3-1 to TRBJ1-4; D is unclear. Trimming cost V 1 base and J 11 bases, with 14 bases left between them. The germline gives CDR1 LGHDT, CDR2 YNNKEL (reference sequence). This CDR3 contains 14 residues. This CDR3 is CASSQGEGPRKLFF. The CDR3 nucleotides are TGTGCCAGCAGCCAAGGAGAGGGCCCGAGGAAACTGTTTTTT.

The CDR3 is CSALDRGDNEQFF. CDR3 nucleotide sequence: TGCAGTGCTCTGGACAGGGGGGACAATGAGCAGTTCTTC. The chain combines TRBV20-1 with TRBJ2-1; TRBD1 aligns across 10 bases. V shed 5 bases and J 5 bases; nucleotides not matched to a gene: 3. The CDR3 loop spans 13 amino acids. CDR1 is DFQATT, CDR2 SNEGSKA, per germline (reference sequence).

This clonotype was counted only a few times. CDR3 residues: CASSFPPSGGPYEQYV. The CDR3 DNA reads TGTGCTAGCAGCTTCCCTCCCAGCGGGGGACCCTACGAGCAGTACGTC. The rearrangement uses TRBV7-7 and TRBJ2-7; 8 bases match TRBD2. Germline loops: CDR1 SSHAT, CDR2 FNYEAQ (reference sequence). The CDR3 is 16 amino acids.

Remarks on this clonotype: Germline is not matched at one junction end, which may reflect a read error. V usage is TRBV5-5 and J usage is TRBJ1-2; TRBD1 agrees at 8 bases. The CDR3 is made up of 12 amino acids. The germline V gene encodes CDR1 SGHKS and CDR2 YYEKEE (reference sequence). The CDR3 loop is CASSFAQGDSLF. In nucleotides, the CDR3 is TGTGCCAGCAGCTTTGCACAGGGGGATTCCCTCTTC.

The V gene is TRBV10-3, the J gene TRBJ1-1, with D possibly TRBD1 on 5 matching bases. The V and J ends lost 10 bases and 1 base respectively, with 13 bases between them. Germline assignment: CDR1 ENHRY and CDR2 SYGVKD. The CDR3 is 13 amino acids. The CDR3 region is CATNSGTNTEAFF. The CDR3 nucleotides read TGTGCCACTAATTCCGGGACGAACACTGAAGCTTTCTTT.

The CDR3 region has the DNA TGTGCCAGTAGTATGGAAACAGGGGTTGAGCAGTTCTTC. Translation gives CASSMETGVEQFF. The chain combines TRBV19 with TRBJ2-1, with 7 bases aligning to TRBD1. J gave up 9 bases and V 3 bases, and 5 bases lay outside the gene matches. The CDR3 sequence is 13 residues long. From germline, CDR1 is LNHDA and CDR2 SQIVND (reference sequence).

This clonotype was counted between two and nine times. The chain uses TRBV19 and TRBJ2-1, with TRBD2 matching 11 bases. The ends lost 1 base at V and 7 bases at J; junction bases unmatched: 0. This CDR3 comprises 14 residues. CDR1 is LNHDA, CDR2 SQIVND, per germline (reference sequence). The CDR3 sequence: CASSIASGGNEQFF. DNA for the CDR3: TGTGCCAGTAGTATAGCTAGCGGGGGGAATGAGCAGTTCTTC.

This clonotype appeared a few times. The gene calls are TRBV13 and TRBJ2-5; the match to TRBD1 covers 7 bases. This CDR3 region has 18 residues. CDR1 is PRHDT, CDR2 FYEKMQ, per germline (reference sequence). V shed 5 bases and J 7 bases; nucleotides not matched to a gene: 22. CDR3 sequence reads: CASSPTGEGGPSGRTQYF. The DNA for the CDR3 is TGTGCCAGCAGCCCTACAGGGGAAGGGGGCCCGTCAGGAAGGACCCAGTACTTC.

The chain employs TRBV20-1 and TRBJ2-7, with D perhaps TRBD1 (6 bases). V was trimmed by 6 bases and J by 0 bases, leaving 15 bases between them. Germline CDR1 is DFQATT and CDR2 is SNEGSKA (reference sequence). This CDR3 comprises 14 residues. The CDR3 DNA sequence: TGCAGTGCCACTACAGGGCCCAACTCCTACGAGCAGTACGTC. This sequence encodes CSATTGPNSYEQYV.

The chain employs TRBV7-9 and TRBJ2-5; TRBD2 aligns across 7 bases. This CDR3 has 15 residues. The germline V gene has CDR1 SEHNR and CDR2 FQNEAQ (reference sequence). Trimming cost V 5 bases and J 3 bases; bases outside gene matches: 9. The CDR3 reads CASSPRDYKKETQYF. For the CDR3, the DNA is TGTGCCAGCAGCCCCCGGGACTATAAAAAAGAGACCCAGTACTTC.

The V call is TRBV14, the J call TRBJ1-2; 8 bases fit TRBD1. The CDR3 sequence is 16 residues long. J was trimmed by 7 bases and V by 4 bases; bases with no gene match: 14. Germline V gives CDR1 SGHDN, CDR2 FVKESK. CDR3 sequence: CASSPIPRTGLGGYTF. CDR3 bases: TGTGCCAGCAGCCCTATCCCTAGGACAGGGCTAGGTGGCTACACCTTC.

This clonotype has only a few counts. V gene TRBV2 combines with J gene TRBJ2-5; D is undetermined. The CDR3 totals 15 residues. The germline V gene has CDR1 SNHLY and CDR2 FYNNEI. The V gene lost 4 bases and the J gene lost 3 bases, with 15 bases spanning the gap. CDR3 residues: CASSAARLTKETQYF. CDR3 DNA: TGTGCCAGCAGTGCGGCCCGACTTACAAAAGAGACCCAGTACTTC.

This chain links TRBV6-6 with TRBJ2-2; D ambiguous. V was trimmed by 2 bases and J by 3 bases, leaving 7 bases between them. Germline CDR1 MNHNY, CDR2 SVGAGI (reference sequence). This CDR3 is built from 14 residues. The CDR3 DNA reads as TGTGCCAGCAGTTACCCCTGGGACACCGGGGAGCTGTTTTTT. This gives the protein CASSYPWDTGELFF.

The V gene is TRBV2, the J gene TRBJ1-2, with 9 bases fitting TRBD1. Per the germline V gene, CDR1 is SNHLY and CDR2 is FYNNEI. The CDR3 loop spans 12 amino acids. Losses at the gene ends were 10 bases for V and 4 bases for J; bases not matched to a gene: 4. The CDR3: CATTGQGYGYTF. The CDR3 DNA follows: TGTGCCACCACGGGACAGGGCTATGGCTACACCTTC. The entire variable domain, with the rest obtained from reference TRBV2 and TRBJ1-2, is as follows: EPEVTQTPSHQVTQMGQEVILRCVPISNHLYFYWYRQILGQKVEFLVSFYNNEISEKSEIFDDQFSVERPDGSNFTLKIRSTKLEDSAMYFCATTGQGYGYTFGSGTRLTVV.

Of note for this clonotype: A read error may be the cause here, since a much bigger clone is one base away. V is TRBV7-4 and J is TRBJ2-1; D might be TRBD2 (6 bases). Germline V gene data show CDR1 as SGHVT and CDR2 as SQSDAQ. The CDR3 covers 17 residues. In DNA form, the CDR3 reads TGTACCAGCAGCTTAGCGGAATCAAGGGGCGCGAAAAATGAGCAGTTCTTC. Amino acid sequence: CTSSLAESRGAKNEQFF.